This T cell receptor beta chain was identified during a study of long-term antiretroviral therapy in people with HIV (dated by TCRdb to between 2020 and 2023). Regarding the research as a whole: The earliest samples were collected about a decade before the 2015 WHO recommendation for immediate ART, when ART was typically delayed until CD4 counts fell. Whether ART initiation and durable HIV suppression were associated with changes in peripheral blood TRB repertoire composition and diversity was tested in a retrospective serial study. A total of approximately 200 cryopreserved PBMC samples came from around 30 adults with confirmed HIV infection and were collected serially over a mean of roughly 6 years (range 1-12). Of the 30 participants with HIV, roughly 10 were female. No cross-contamination during QIAcube processing turned up in test extractions that ran a monoclonal T-cell line alongside approximately 35 polyclonal samples. Summary of the overall study and its limitations: Because PBMC availability was limited, only the TCR beta chain was sequenced, with no alpha chain pairing. The repertoire was dominated across all time points by expanded TRB clones identified before ART initiation, although this dominance was seen to fluctuate and to decrease in many PLHIV after ART. The samples span the years 2004 to 2017, and the ART regimens used at that time may not be as effective as current regimens. HIV repertoires had narrower CDR3 length ranges than controls, and the network structure suggested an antigen-experienced repertoire that shifted only slightly toward naive after ART. A significant increase in TRB diversity was found to be associated with ART initiation, although TRB diversity was observed to remain significantly below that of transplant donor controls even after long-term ART. Unsorted PBMC were profiled instead of sorted CD4+ and CD8+ T cells because pre-ART samples had limited cell numbers. Inferences about post-ART repertoire changes were limited because no data were available on ART adherence, viral resistance or therapy changes.

V drops 3 bases and J drops 2 bases, leaving 14 bases in between. Including the terminal cysteine and phenylalanine, the CDR3 comprises 15 residues. The CDR3 DNA has 45 bases and is translated from base 1. From a lookup of the germline V gene, CDR1 and CDR2 are SGHRS and YFSETQ. In the case of this clone: Its antigen is unknown. It has no much larger one-base neighbor in the sample; base qualities were not kept.

The immunoSEQ hsTCRB v3.0 assay was used at survey level resolution for TRB variable region sequencing. TRB sequencing targeted a depth of 40,000-50,000 T-cell genomes per sample. An Illumina MiSeq with a v3 150-cycle kit was used to sequence the pooled TRB libraries. The paper's processing steps were these. Repertoire analysis was performed in R inside a reproducible Nextflow workflow that covered QC, data transformation and analysis. LymphoSeq2, an R package for exploring AIRR-Seq data, was used to implement custom analyses. A handful of samples that produced fewer than 5000 total TRB sequences were removed, so 188 HIV repertoires were analyzed. Among the approximately 200 retained HIV repertoires, 55 to 60 were collected before ART initiation and roughly 130 after ART initiation. Repertoires were downsampled to 5000 TRB nucleotide sequences, and summary statistics were averaged over 100 downsampling iterations. TRB sequences were retained for analysis only if CDR3 regions of at least seven amino acids were present. Diversity was measured with a Shannon entropy-derived clonality score and the Gini coefficient. In repertoire networks, the top 5000 CDR3 amino acid sequences were linked whenever an edit distance of one separated two sequences. GLIPH2 predicted antigen specificity groups and MHC restriction for TRB CDR3 amino acid sequences. To flag known associations with CMV, EBV, HIV or tissue antigens, CDR3 amino acid sequences were compared against VDJdb and McPAS-TCR. Pre-ART, post-ART and control groups were compared with Wilcoxon signed-rank tests and Holm-Bonferroni correction. As stored in TCRdb, this immuneACCESS dataset retains in-frame rearrangements with V and J assigned. A fraction of the clones does not appear; measured against another copy, unresolved V genes explain less than half of the discrepancy, and the remainder lacks a known reason. The DNA was the basis for D and trimming; V, J and clone size are from that table. A total of 20,000 to 30,000 clones appear in this sample, more than 75% of them only once. The ten biggest clones cover 7% to 10% of the sample.

Participants were included only if at least one PBMC sample before ART initiation and at least two post-ART samples were available. Treatment was received in the United States of America by all participants with HIV. Before DNA extraction, cryopreserved samples of roughly 0.9-11 million PBMC were thawed and washed. At the time of the earliest PBMC sample, participants with HIV were aged between roughly 20 and 60 years. Each participant contributed PBMC samples from 1-4 timepoints before ART initiation and 2-8 timepoints after ART initiation, with a median of 7 samples. Serial HIV viral load, CD4+ T-cell count, ART history and demographic data were obtained for every participant. A Qiagen kit on a QIAcube was used to extract genomic DNA from unsorted PBMC, with samples processed in batches of 12.

The source of this sequence is a man in his forties or fifties with HIV. The sequence links TRBV5-1 to TRBJ2-5; TRBD1 is possibly the D segment (6 matching bases). This specimen consisted of unsorted PBMCs, obtained 4.8 years after starting antiretroviral therapy. Read as DNA, the sequence is TGCGCCAGCAGCTCTCAGGGGTCGCGACAAGAGACCCAGTACTTC. Translated, it gives CASSSQGSRQETQYF.